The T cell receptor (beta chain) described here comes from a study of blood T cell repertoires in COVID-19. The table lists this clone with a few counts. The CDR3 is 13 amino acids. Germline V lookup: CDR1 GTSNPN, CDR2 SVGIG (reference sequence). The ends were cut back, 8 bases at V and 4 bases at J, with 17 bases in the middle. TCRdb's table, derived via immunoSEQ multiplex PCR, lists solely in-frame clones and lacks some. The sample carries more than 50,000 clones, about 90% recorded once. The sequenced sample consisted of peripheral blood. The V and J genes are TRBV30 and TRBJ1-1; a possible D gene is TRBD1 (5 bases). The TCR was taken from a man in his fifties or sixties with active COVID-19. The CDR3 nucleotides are TGTGCCAGAAAAAACTATAGGGGCACTGAAGCTTTCTTT. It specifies CARKNYRGTEAFF.